This record covers a single T cell receptor beta chain. The CDR3 runs to 16 residues. CDR1 SEHNR and CDR2 FQNEAQ come from the germline V gene (reference sequence). Trimming removed 5 bases at V and 4 bases at J, with 20 bases between. This entry belongs to a study of OX40 agonist ivuxolimab in advanced cancers. Assay: immunoSEQ multiplex PCR; the TCRdb copy retains only in-frame clones and omits some. In the table there are tens of thousands of clones, more than 75% of which are singletons. V gene TRBV7-9 combines with J gene TRBJ1-2; no clear D gene. Source: CD4+ or CD8+ T cells sorted from blood, taken in a trial of the OX40 agonist ivuxolimab. The sequence was collected from an adult with an advanced solid tumor such as melanoma, head and neck, liver or kidney cancer. In DNA form, the CDR3 reads TGTGCCAGCAGCGGGCCGGGAATAACCTCGGGCTATGGCTACACCTTC. Protein sequence: CASSGPGITSGYGYTF.